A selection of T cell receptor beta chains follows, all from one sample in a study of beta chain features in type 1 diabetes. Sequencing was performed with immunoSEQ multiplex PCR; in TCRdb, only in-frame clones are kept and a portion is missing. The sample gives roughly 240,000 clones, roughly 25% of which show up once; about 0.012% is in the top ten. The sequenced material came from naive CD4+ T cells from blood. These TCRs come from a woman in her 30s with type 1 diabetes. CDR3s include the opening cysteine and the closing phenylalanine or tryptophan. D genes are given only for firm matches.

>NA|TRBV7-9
CASSLRSGAYGYTF
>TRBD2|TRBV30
CAWGTSGPYEQYF
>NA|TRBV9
CASSVGGSVNEQFF
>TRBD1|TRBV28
CASSLFGSGTGTYNEQFF
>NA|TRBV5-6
CASSLGGRGSGQPQHF
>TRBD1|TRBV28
CATHTTGQGGKQFF
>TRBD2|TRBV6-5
CASWGGATSYEQYF
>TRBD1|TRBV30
CAWRRGRSYGYTF
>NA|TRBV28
CASSFYRSYEQYF
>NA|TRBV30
CACQEHYGYTF
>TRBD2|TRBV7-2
CASSPDGGGYF
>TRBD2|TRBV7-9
CASSLARLAANTGELFF
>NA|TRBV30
CAWSRTAGDYGYTF
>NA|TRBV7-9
CASSLPHSTEAFF
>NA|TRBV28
CASRLGGAGNQPQHF
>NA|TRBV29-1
CSSSLNYGTQYF
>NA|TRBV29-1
CSVRLPSGSTDTQYF
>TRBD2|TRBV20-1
CGLADAETQYF
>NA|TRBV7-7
CASSLDDRDTTYNEQFF
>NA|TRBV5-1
CASSFTGMHTGELFF
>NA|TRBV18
CASSRTGDTASGNTIYF
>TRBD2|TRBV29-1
CSVAPLSGRAHEQFF
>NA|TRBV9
CASSPSGAGAGSEQYF
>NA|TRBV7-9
CASSLAGGRPEAFF
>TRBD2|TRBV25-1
CASSPSGRAGVDTQYF
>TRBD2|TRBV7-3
CASSPTSGASYNEQFF
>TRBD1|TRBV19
CASSFLRDRNNEQFF
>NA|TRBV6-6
CASSYSYSRETQYF
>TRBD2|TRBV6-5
CASSYSLAGAGEQFF
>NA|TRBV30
CAWSGSSYNEQFF
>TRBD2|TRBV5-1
CASSLAALAGGDEQFF
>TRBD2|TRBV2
CASSEQAGVSQYF
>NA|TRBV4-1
CASSQDAGAEDQPQHF
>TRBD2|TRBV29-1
CSGKTSGSSVEQFF
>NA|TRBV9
CASSVERAADTQYF
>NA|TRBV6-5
CASSFGVAAGYTF
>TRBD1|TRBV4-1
CASSQVGTGAGNTIYF
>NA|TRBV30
CAWSGPLSRGAEAFF
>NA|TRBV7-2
CASSLGRGGYGYTF
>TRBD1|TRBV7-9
CASSSGTGSPGANVLTF
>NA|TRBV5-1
CASSLSPGGQPQHF
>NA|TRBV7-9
CASSGRRANEQFF
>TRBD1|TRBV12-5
CASGDDRAGNQPQHF
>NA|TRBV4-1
CASTSGVPDTEAFF
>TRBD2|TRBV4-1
CASSQVFGGRETQYF
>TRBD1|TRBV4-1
CASSQDVTGGWKNGYTF
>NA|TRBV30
CAWSIPTGLQETQYF
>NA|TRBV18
CASSRENTGELFF
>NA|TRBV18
CASSRGGNQPQHF
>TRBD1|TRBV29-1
CSVGQGLNYGYTF